This T cell receptor (beta chain) was captured in a study of blood T cell repertoires in COVID-19 (dated by TCRdb to about 2020). With regard to the full study: The collaborator samples originated in the United States, Italy and Spain and spanned the acute and convalescent phases of COVID-19. Where available, HLA class I and class II types were obtained from metadata supplied by the sample provider rather than from assay-based typing. Subjects who had been exposed to COVID-19, were actively infected with it, or had recovered from it provided the deeply sampled blood TCRbeta repertoires that made up the dataset. The repertoires were made available in a free public database intended to serve as a resource for research on the immune response to SARS-CoV-2. The samples were drawn from two sources: the first 160 participants of the ongoing ImmuneRACE study, and 1,254 subjects contributed by 6 global collaborators. The sample metadata nearly always contained a de-identified subject ID, COVID-19 status, age in years and sex. The material from the prospective study consisted of cDNA or gDNA derived from T cells, B-cell-depleted T cells, or PBMCs. Overall study outcomes, separate from this receptor: Clinical and demographic metadata were provided uncurated, with the amount varying by source and participant.

The junction shows trimming of 6 bases on V and 6 bases on J, and the gene matches do not reach 11 bases of it. CDR1 and CDR2, per the germline V gene, are MNHEY and SVGAGI. The CDR3 holds 14 amino acids from the cysteine to the phenylalanine. The only DNA kept is the CDR3, 42 bases in frame from the first base. Enrolling through a virtual design, the prospective study's participants ranged in age from roughly 18 to 95 years and lived across 24 United States geographic areas. In the prospective study, participants were assigned to cohorts based on the clinical history participants reported in a screening survey and a study questionnaire. For ImmuneRACE Cohort 3, a participant was defined as recovered based on two consecutive negative NP/OP PCR tests, clearance by a healthcare professional, or resolution of symptoms. In the prospective study, whole blood, serum and a nasopharyngeal or oropharyngeal swab were collected from each participant by mobile phlebotomists. Over a roughly 2-month period, participants in the prospective study had the option of providing additional blood draws and questionnaires. Before DNA extraction, prospective study blood samples were shipped either frozen or at room temperature.

The immunoSEQ Assay, a bias-controlled multiplex PCR, was used to amplify TCRbeta CDR3 regions from genomic DNA. As for how the authors treated the data: The number of nucleated cells in each sample was estimated from the amplification of reference gene primers within the assay. To quantify the absolute abundance of each unique TCRbeta CDR3 rearrangement, sequence reads were collapsed and filtered. For each sample, productive Simpson clonality was calculated by taking the square root of Simpson's diversity index across productive rearrangements. The source is immuneACCESS, and TCRdb retained only in-frame sequences with V and J called. Part of the clones is not carried over; for the studies checked, unresolved V genes explain less than half of this, and the remainder is unexplained. The V and J calls and the clone size are those of that table, but D and trimming were determined from the DNA. The table for this sample lists around 200,000 clones; approximately 85% of them were counted only once. In total, the top ten clones hold approximately 6.2% of the sample.

Concerning this clone: Its specific antigen is unknown. Within one base of it there is no much larger clone, and no base qualities were kept.

The sequenced sample was PBMCs or T cells enriched from blood (not recorded which). The TCR was taken from a man aged 40-49 years who had recovered from COVID-19. The chain is encoded by TRBV6-5 joined to TRBJ2-7, and 7 junctional nucleotides match TRBD1. Here the CDR3 is given as CASSRRQGPSEQYF. At the DNA level, the sequence is TGTGCCAGCAGCCGCAGACAGGGCCCCTCCGAGCAGTACTTC.